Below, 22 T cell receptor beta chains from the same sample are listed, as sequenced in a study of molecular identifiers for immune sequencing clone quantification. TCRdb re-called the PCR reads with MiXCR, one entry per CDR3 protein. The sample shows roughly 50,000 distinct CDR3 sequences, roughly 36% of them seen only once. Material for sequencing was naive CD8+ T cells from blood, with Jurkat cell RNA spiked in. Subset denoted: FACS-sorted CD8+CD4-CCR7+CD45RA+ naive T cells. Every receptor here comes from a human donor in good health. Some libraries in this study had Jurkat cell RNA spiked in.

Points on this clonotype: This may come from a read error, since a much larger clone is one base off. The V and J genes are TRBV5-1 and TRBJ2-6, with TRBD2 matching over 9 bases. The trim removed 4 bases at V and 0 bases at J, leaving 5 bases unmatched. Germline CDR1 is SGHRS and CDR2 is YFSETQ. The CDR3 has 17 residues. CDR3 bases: TGCGCCAGCAGCCCCAGCGGGGGGACCTCTGGGGCCAACGTCCTGACTTTC. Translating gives CASSPSGGTSGANVLTF.

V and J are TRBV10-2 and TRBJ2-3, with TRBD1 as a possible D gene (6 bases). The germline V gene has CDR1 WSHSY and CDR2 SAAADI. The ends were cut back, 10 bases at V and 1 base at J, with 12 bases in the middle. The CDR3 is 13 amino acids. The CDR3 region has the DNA TGCGCCACTCGGTACAGGGGCACAGATACGCAGTATTTT. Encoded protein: CATRYRGTDTQYF.

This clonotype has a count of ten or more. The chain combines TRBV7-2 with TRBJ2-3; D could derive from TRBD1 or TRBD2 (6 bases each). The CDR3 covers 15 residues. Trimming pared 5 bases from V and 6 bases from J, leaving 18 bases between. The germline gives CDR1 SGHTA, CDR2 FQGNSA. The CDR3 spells CASSPRGGPYDTQYF. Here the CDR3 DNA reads TGTGCCAGCAGCCCGCGAGGGGGGCCCTACGATACGCAGTATTTT.

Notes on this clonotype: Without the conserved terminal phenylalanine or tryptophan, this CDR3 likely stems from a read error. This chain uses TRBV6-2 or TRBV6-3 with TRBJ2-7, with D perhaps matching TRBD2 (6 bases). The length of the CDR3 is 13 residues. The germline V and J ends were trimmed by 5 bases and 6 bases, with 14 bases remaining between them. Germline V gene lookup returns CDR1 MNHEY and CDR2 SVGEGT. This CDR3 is CASSDFAEGEQYS. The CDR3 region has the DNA TGTGCCAGCAGTGACTTTGCGGAGGGCGAGCAGTACTCC.

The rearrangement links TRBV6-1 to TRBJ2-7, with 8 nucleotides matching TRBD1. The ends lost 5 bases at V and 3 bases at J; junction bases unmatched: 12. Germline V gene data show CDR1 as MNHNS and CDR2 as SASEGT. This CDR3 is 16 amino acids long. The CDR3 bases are TGTGCCAGCAGTCCGGGACAGGAAACCTATGTCTACGAGCAGTACTTC. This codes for CASSPGQETYVYEQYF.

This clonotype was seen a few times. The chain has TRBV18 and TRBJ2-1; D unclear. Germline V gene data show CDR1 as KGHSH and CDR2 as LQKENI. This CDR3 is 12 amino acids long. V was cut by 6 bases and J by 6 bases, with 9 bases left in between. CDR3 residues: CASSPDPNEQFF. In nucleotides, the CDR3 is TGTGCCAGCTCCCCAGATCCCAATGAGCAGTTCTTC.

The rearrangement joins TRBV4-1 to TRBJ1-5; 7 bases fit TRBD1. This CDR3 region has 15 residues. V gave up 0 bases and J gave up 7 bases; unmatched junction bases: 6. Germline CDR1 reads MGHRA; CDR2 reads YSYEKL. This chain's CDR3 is CASSQEAGGGQPQHF. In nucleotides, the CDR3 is TGCGCCAGCAGCCAAGAGGCAGGGGGTGGACAGCCCCAGCATTTT.

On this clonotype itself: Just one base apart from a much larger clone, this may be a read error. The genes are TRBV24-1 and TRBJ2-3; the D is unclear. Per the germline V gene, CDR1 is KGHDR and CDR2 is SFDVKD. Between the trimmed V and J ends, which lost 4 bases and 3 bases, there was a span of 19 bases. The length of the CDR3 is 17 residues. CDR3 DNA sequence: TGTGCCACCAGTGAGCGACGACCGGCTCGATTGACAGATACGCAGTATTTT. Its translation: CATSERRPARLTDTQYF.

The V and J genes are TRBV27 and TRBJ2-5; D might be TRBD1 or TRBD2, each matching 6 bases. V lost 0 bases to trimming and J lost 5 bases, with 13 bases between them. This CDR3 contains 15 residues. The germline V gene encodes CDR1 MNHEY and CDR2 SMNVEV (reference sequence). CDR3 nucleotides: TGTGCCAGCAGTTTATCTTGGGGGGCGCGTGAGACCCAGTACTTC. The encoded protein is CASSLSWGARETQYF.

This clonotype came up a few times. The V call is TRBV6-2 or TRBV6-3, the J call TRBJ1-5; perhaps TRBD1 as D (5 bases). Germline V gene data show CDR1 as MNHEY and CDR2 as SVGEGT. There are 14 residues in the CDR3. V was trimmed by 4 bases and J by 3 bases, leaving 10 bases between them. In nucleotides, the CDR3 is TGTGCCAGCAGTTTAGACAGCTTCAATCAGCCCCAGCATTTT. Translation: CASSLDSFNQPQHF.

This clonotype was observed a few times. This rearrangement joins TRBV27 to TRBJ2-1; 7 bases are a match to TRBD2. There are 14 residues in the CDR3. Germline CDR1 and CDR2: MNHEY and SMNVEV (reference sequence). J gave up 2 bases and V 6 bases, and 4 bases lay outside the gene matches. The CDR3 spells CASSIGLAYNEQFF. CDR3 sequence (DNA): TGTGCCAGCAGCATCGGACTAGCCTACAATGAGCAGTTCTTC.

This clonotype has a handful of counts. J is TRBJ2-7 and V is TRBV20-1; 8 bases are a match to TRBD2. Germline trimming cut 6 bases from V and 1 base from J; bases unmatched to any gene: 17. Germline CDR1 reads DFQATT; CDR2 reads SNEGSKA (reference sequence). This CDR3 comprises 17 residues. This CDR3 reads CSAWYYGERELSYEQYF. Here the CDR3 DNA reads TGCAGTGCATGGTATTACGGGGAGCGGGAGCTATCCTACGAGCAGTACTTC.

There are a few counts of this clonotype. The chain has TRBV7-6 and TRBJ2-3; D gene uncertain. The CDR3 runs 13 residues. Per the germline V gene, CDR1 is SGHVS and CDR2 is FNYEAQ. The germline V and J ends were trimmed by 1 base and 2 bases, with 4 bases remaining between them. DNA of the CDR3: TGTGCCAGCAGCTTAGTGCCCACAGATACGCAGTATTTT. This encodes CASSLVPTDTQYF.

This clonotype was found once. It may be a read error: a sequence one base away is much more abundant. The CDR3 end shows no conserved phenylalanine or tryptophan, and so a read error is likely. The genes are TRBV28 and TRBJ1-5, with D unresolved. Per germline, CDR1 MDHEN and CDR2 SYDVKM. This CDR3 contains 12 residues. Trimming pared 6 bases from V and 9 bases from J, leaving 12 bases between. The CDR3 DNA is TGTGCCAGCAGCCTAGGAGTTCTGCCCCAGCATTAT. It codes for CASSLGVLPQHY.

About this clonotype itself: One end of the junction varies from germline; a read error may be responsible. The CDR3 loop reads CASSQDSSFEQYF. DNA of the CDR3: TGTGCCAGCAGCCAAGACAGTTCCTTCGAGCAGTACTTC. The chain recombines TRBV4-2 with TRBJ2-7; D not certain. CDR1 is LGHNA, CDR2 YNFKEQ, per germline. CDR3 size: 13 residues.

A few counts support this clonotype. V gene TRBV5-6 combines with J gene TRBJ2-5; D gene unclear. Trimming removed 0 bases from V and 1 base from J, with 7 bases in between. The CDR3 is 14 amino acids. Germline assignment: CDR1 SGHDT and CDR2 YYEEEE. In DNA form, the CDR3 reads TGTGCCAGCAGCTTGGGGTCCAGCCAAGAGACCCAGTACTTC. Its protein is CASSLGSSQETQYF.

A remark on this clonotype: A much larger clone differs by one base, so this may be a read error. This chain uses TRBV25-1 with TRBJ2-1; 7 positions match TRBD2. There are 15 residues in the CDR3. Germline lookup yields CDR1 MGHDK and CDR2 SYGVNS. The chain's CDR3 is CASSERWVAGDEQVF. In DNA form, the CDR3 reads TGTGCCAGCAGTGAAAGGTGGGTAGCGGGCGATGAGCAGGTCTTC.

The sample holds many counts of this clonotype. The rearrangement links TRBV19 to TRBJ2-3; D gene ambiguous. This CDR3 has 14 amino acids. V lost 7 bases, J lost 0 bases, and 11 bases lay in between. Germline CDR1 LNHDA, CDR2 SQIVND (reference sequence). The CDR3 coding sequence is TGTGCCAGTATCGGCCCCAGTAGCACAGATACGCAGTATTTT. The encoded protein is CASIGPSSTDTQYF.

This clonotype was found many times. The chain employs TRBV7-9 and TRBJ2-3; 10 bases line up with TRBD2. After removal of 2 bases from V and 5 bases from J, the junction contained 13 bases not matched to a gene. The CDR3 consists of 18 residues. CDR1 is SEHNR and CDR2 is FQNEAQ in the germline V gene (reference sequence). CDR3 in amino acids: CASSLPLGTSENRDTQYF. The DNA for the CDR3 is TGTGCCAGCAGCTTACCATTGGGGACTAGCGAAAACAGAGATACGCAGTATTTT.

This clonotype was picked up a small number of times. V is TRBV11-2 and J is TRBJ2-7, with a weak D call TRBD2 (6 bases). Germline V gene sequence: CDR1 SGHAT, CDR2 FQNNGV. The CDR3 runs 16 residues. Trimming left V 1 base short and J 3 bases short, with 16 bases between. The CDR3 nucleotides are TGTGCCAGCAGCTTAGGTTTCGGCGGGACCTTCTACGAGCAGTACTTC. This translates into CASSLGFGGTFYEQYF.

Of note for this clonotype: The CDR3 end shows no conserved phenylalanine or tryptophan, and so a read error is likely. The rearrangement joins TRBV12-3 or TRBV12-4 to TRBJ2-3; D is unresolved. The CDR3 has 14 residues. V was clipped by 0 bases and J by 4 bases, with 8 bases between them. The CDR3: CASSLAAGADTQYL. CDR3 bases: TGTGCCAGCAGTTTAGCTGCTGGGGCAGATACGCAGTATTTA.

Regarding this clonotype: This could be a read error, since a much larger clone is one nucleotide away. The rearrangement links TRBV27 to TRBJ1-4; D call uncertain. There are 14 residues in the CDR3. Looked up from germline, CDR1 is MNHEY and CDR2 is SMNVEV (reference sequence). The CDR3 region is CASSLSGVRRKLIF. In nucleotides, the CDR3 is TGTGCCAGCAGTTTGTCCGGGGTTCGGAGAAAACTGATTTTT.